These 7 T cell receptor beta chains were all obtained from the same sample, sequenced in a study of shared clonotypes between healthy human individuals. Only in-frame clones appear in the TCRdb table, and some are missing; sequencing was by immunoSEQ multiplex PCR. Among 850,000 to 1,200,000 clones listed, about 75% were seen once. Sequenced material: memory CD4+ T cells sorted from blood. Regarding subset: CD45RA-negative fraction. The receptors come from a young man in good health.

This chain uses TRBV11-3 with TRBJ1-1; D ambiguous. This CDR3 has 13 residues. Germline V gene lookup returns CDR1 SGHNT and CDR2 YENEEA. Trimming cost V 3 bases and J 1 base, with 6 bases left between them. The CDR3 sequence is CASSFAWNTEAFF. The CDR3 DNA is TGTGCCAGCAGCTTCGCCTGGAACACTGAAGCTTTCTTT.

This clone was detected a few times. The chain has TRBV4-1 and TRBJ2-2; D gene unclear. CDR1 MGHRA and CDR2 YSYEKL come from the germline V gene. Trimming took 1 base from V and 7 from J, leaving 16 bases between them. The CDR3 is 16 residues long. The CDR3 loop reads CASSQVDLLVFGELFF. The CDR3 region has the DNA TGCGCCAGCAGCCAAGTCGACCTGTTGGTTTTCGGGGAGCTGTTTTTT.

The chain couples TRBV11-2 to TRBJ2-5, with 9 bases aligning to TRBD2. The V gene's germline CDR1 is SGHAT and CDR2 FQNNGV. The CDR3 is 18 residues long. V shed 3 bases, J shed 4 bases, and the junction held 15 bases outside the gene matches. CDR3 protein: CASSFGLLAGSKGETQYF. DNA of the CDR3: TGTGCCAGCAGCTTCGGATTGCTAGCGGGAAGTAAAGGAGAGACCCAGTACTTC.

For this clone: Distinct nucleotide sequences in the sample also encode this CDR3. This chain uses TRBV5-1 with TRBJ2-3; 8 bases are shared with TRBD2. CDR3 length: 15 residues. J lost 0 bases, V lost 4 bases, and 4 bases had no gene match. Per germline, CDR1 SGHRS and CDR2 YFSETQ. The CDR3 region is CASSLSGKSTDTQYF. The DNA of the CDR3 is TGCGCCAGCAGCCTTAGCGGGAAAAGCACAGATACGCAGTATTTT.

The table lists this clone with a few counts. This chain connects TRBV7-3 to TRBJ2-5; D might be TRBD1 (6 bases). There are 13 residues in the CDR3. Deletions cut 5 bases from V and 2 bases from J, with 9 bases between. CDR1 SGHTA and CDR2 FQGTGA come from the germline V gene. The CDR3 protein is CASSVGQQETQYF. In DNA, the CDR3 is TGTGCCAGCAGCGTCGGACAGCAAGAGACCCAGTACTTC. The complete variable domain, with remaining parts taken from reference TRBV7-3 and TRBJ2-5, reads GAGVSQTPSNKVTEKGKYVELRCDPISGHTALYWYRQSLGQGPEFLIYFQGTGAADDSGLPNDRFFAVRPEGSVSTLKIQRTERGDSAVYLCASSVGQQETQYFGPGTRLLVL.

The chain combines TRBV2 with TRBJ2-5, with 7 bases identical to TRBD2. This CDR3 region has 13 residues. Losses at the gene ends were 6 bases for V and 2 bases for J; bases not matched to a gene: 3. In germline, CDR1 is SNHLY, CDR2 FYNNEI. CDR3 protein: CASRGGLQETQYF. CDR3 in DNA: TGTGCCAGCAGGGGGGGACTACAAGAGACCCAGTACTTC.

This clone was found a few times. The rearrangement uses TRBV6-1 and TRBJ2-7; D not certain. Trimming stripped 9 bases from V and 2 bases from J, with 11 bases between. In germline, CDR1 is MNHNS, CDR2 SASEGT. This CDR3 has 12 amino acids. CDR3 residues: CASTVPPYEQYF. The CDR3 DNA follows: TGTGCCAGTACGGTCCCCCCCTACGAGCAGTACTTC.